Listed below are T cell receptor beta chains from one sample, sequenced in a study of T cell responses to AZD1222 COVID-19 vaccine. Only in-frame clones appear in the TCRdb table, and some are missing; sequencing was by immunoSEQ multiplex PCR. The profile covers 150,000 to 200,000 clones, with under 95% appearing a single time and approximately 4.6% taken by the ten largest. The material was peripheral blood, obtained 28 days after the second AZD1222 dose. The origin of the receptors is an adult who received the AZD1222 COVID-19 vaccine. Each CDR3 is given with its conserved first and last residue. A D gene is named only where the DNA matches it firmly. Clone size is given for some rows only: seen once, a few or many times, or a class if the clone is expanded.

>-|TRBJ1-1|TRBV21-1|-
CASSNWSDRNTEAFF
TGTGCCAGCAGCAATTGGAGTGATAGGAACACTGAAGCTTTCTTT
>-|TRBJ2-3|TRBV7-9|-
CASSPTRGTDTQYF
TGTGCCAGCAGCCCCACGAGGGGAACAGATACGCAGTATTTT
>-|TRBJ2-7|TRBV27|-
CASSPWWGLDVEQYF
TGTGCCAGCAGTCCCTGGTGGGGCTTAGATGTGGAGCAGTACTTC
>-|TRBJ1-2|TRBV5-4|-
CASREDNYGYTF
TGTGCCAGCAGGGAGGACAACTATGGCTACACCTTC
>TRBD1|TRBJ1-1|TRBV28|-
CASSWTGHRGKNTEAFF
TGTGCCAGCAGTTGGACCGGCCACAGGGGCAAAAACACTGAAGCTTTCTTT
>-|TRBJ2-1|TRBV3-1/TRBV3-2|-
CASSPQRRGSYNEQFF
TGTGCCAGCAGCCCCCAACGGAGGGGATCCTACAATGAGCAGTTCTTC
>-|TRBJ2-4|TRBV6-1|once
CASSERASFGDIQYF
TGTGCCAGCAGTGAAAGAGCCAGCTTCGGAGACATTCAGTACTTC
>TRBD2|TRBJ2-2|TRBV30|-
CAWGSGDTGELFF
TGTGCCTGGGGCAGCGGGGACACCGGGGAGCTGTTTTTT
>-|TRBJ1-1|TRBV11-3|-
CASSLGGLNTEAFF
TGTGCCAGCAGCTTAGGCGGCTTAAACACTGAAGCTTTCTTT
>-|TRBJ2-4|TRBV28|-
CASSPAGLDKNIQYF
TGTGCCAGCAGTCCGGCGGGGTTAGACAAAAACATTCAGTACTTC
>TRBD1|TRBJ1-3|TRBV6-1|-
CASSEASGRTGGRNTIYF
TGTGCCAGCAGTGAAGCCTCCGGGCGGACAGGGGGGCGAAACACCATATATTTT
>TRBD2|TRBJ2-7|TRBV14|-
CASSLAGAYEQYF
TGTGCCAGCAGCCTAGCGGGCGCCTACGAGCAGTACTTC
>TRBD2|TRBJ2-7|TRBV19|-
CASSIGLAAYEQYF
TGTGCCAGTAGTATAGGACTAGCGGCCTACGAGCAGTACTTC
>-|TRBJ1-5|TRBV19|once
CASSPRGGSQPQHF
TGTGCCAGTAGTCCCCGGGGGGGAAGTCAGCCCCAGCATTTT
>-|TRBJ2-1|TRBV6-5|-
CASSPEGEQFF
TGTGCCAGCAGTCCCGAGGGTGAGCAGTTCTTC
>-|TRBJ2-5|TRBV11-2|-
CASSLLWTAQETQYF
TGTGCCAGCAGCCTTCTATGGACCGCCCAAGAGACCCAGTACTTC
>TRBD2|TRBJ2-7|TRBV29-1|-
CSVGLAGAYEQYF
TGCAGCGTTGGCTTAGCGGGAGCCTACGAGCAGTACTTC
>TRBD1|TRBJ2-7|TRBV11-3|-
CASSLRQGAEYEQYF
TGTGCCAGCAGCTTACGACAGGGGGCGGAGTACGAGCAGTACTTC
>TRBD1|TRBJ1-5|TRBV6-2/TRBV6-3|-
CASSSGGRGNQPQHF
TGTGCCAGCAGCTCAGGGGGCAGGGGCAATCAGCCCCAGCATTTT
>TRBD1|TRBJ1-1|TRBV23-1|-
CASSQTSGTGTEAFF
TGCGCCAGCAGTCAGACCTCCGGGACAGGAACTGAAGCTTTCTTT
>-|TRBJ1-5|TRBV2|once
CASKGEGSNQPQHF
TGTGCCAGCAAAGGGGAAGGAAGCAATCAGCCCCAGCATTTT
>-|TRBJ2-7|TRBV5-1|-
CASSLAVSLGEQYF
TGCGCCAGCAGCTTGGCCGTCTCCCTGGGAGAGCAGTACTTC
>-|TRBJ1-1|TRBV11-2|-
CASSLDSGRGTEAFF
TGTGCCAGCAGCTTAGATTCCGGGAGGGGCACTGAAGCTTTCTTT
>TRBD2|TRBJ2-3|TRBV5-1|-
CASSFLAGAIEYF
TGCGCCAGCAGCTTCCTAGCGGGAGCGATTGAGTATTTT
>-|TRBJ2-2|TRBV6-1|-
CASSEVRFTGELFF
TGTGCCAGCAGTGAAGTCAGGTTCACCGGGGAGCTGTTTTTT
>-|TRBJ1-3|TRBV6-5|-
CASTDVWGAGNTIYF
TGTGCCAGCACCGACGTGTGGGGGGCGGGAAACACCATATATTTT
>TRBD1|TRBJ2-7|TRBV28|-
CATGQGSILGEQYF
TGTGCCACCGGACAGGGGAGTATCCTTGGCGAGCAGTACTTC
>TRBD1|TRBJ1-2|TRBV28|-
CASSITGGDSNYGYTF
TGTGCCAGCAGTATTACAGGGGGCGACTCTAACTATGGCTACACCTTC
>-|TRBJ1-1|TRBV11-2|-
CASLSERTEAFF
TGTGCCAGCCTTTCGGAGCGCACTGAAGCTTTCTTT